This record covers a single T cell receptor (beta chain). Its antigen is unknown. No base-level quality is on record; no much larger clone is a single base apart. The treatment or condition label, read with the paper, signifies: roughly 11-day PBMC culture with coronavirus spike peptide pools or control peptides (ViraFEST assay). CD4+ T cells from unexposed donors were collected before the COVID-19 pandemic (2011-2018). The ViraFEST assay, used in the study, expanded antigen-specific T cells with peptide pools and then identified the expanded clonotypes through TCR sequencing. PBMCs were cultured at roughly 1.9 million per well in IMDM supplemented with 5% human AB serum and around 10 IU/ml IL-2, with roughly 9.5 ug/ml peptide pools added. Half of the culture medium was replaced with fresh IL-2-containing medium on days 3 and 7. Once the cells had been in culture for over nine days, the EasySep CD4+ T cell isolation kit was used to isolate CD4+ T cells by negative selection. As cell number allowed, CD4+ T cells from unexposed donors were tested for reactivity to SARS-CoV-2 S and N and to four common cold coronavirus spike pools. Ficoll-Paque Plus gradient centrifugation was used to isolate PBMCs from whole blood, and the isolated PBMCs were then either used fresh or cryopreserved at -140C. In general, triplicate wells were set up for every culture condition. Leukapheresis product for the unexposed donors was bought commercially.

The sample is drawn from a study of vaccination and CD4 T cells after COVID-19 (dated 2022 in TCRdb). Notes on the research overall: Six males and four females were included in the convalescent cohort, with two Hispanic individuals, seven Caucasians, two Asians and one multiracial person represented. As controls, cultures received a CEFX viral epitope pool (the positive control), an HIV-1 Nef peptide pool (the negative control), or no peptide at all. At the TCR clonotype level, an earlier paper using these donors assessed memory CD4+ T cell crossreactivity between SARS-CoV-2 and common cold coronavirus spike proteins. Post-vaccine blood samples were collected a median of 72 days after the second vaccine dose, ranging from about 13 to 241 days. Post-COVID blood samples were collected from convalescent patients a median of about 92 days after diagnosis, with a range of about 35 to 180 days. Participants got two doses of the Pfizer-BioNTech BNT162b2 vaccine (n=8) or two doses of the Moderna mRNA-1273 vaccine (n=2). Overlapping spike peptide pools from SARS-CoV-2 and from the common cold coronaviruses HCoV-NL63, HCoV-OC43 and HCoV-229E were used as culture stimuli. The spike-specific CD4+ TCR repertoire was compared before and after mRNA vaccination in around ten COVID-19 convalescent patients and 4 infection-naive healthy vaccine recipients. The full study reports these points: The number of convalescent patients in the study was relatively small, and the study did not examine early timepoints following natural infection. Nearly all vaccine-specific clones in convalescent patients (304 of 307) were mono-reactive for SARS-CoV-2 spike rather than cross-reactive with common cold coronaviruses. The median number of SARS-CoV-2-reactive clonotypes rose from roughly 20 after infection to a few dozen after vaccination, but the change was not significant. Among the post-vaccine SARS-CoV-2-reactive clones in convalescent patients, a median about 86% showed up only after vaccination, which suggests vaccine-specific priming.

Reading the germline V gene gives CDR1 SGHRS and CDR2 YFSETQ. There are 16 amino acids in the CDR3, from cysteine to phenylalanine inclusive. Just CDR3 DNA is preserved here, 48 bases in frame from base 1. V and J are truncated by 1 base and 6 bases respectively, leaving an intervening sequence of 17 bases. Library construction relied on PCR. TCR sequencing of DNA from cultured CD4+ T cells used the Oncomine TCR Beta short-read assay at the Johns Hopkins FTIC core. The QIAamp micro DNA kit was used to extract genomic DNA from the cultured CD4+ T cells. Oncomine TCR Beta libraries from cultured CD4+ T cells were pooled using unique dual indexes and sequenced on an Illumina iSeq 100. The paper's data handling went like this. Non-productive sequences were removed, and CDR3s that did not start with C, did not end with F or W, or were shorter than 7 amino acids were discarded. The MANAFEST web application identified antigen-specific clonotypes by comparing peptide-stimulated wells against reference wells and other culture wells. For a clone to be called positive, the clone needed an FDR below 0.05, an odds ratio above 5, and a productive frequency above 0.1% in at least two of three replicate wells. A clonotype was classed as cross-reactive if the clonotype showed significant expansion both in SARS-CoV-2 spike wells and in at least one common cold coronavirus spike condition. Levenshtein distances (stringdist) and unrooted phylogenetic trees (ape) in R version 3.6.1 were used to assess CDR3 homology. TCRdb reworked the public reads: Q25 trimming with fastp, MiXCR clone assembly, productive beta chains retained. CDR3 protein duplicates are merged, each entry listing the most common genes and DNA. TCRdb assigned the V and J calls; the authors' analysis was not used. The sample data list more than 7,000 distinct CDR3 sequences, and more than 25% of these were observed just once. The ten largest clones take up over 9% of the sample.

The rearranged segments are TRBV5-1 and TRBJ2-4; the D call could be TRBD1 or TRBD2, with each sharing 7 bases. The sequence was collected from a human donor in good health. The material sequenced was CD4+ T cells from blood, cultured in vitro. The nucleotide sequence is given as TGCGCCAGCAGCTTGTGGGGCCCAGGGGGGGGAAACATTCAGTACTTC. Its product reads: CASSLWGPGGGNIQYF.